A selection of T cell receptor beta chains follows, all from one sample in a study of blood T cell repertoires in COVID-19. Assay: immunoSEQ multiplex PCR; the TCRdb copy retains only in-frame clones and omits some. The sample holds 30,000 to 40,000 clones, about 82% seen once. Input material: peripheral blood. The receptors were gathered from a man aged 50 to 60 with active COVID-19. The CDR3 runs from the conserved cysteine through the conserved F or W. D genes are given only for firm matches. Clone size is not always given. Where it is, it says once, few, many or a class for expanded clones.

clone_size	d_call	j_call	v_call	cdr3_aa	cdr3_nt
once	TRBD1	TRBJ2-7	TRBV6-5	CASRPGTGRGYEQYF	TGTGCCAGCAGACCCGGGACAGGTCGGGGCTACGAGCAGTACTTC
.	.	TRBJ1-5	TRBV4-1	CASSQALQGGQPQHF	TGCGCCAGCAGCCAAGCATTACAGGGCGGACAGCCCCAGCATTTT
once	.	TRBJ1-1	TRBV2	CASTNQGWTEAFF	TGTGCCAGCACTAACCAGGGTTGGACTGAAGCTTTCTTT
.	.	TRBJ2-7	TRBV21-1	CASSRDKKDYEQYF	TGTGCCAGCAGCCGGGACAAGAAGGACTACGAGCAGTACTTC
few	.	TRBJ2-7	TRBV5-4	CASSLESAYEQYF	TGTGCCAGCAGCTTGGAAAGCGCCTACGAGCAGTACTTC
.	.	TRBJ2-5	TRBV5-6	CASRLLGRPQETQYF	TGTGCCAGTCGCCTACTGGGGAGGCCCCAAGAGACCCAGTACTTC
.	TRBD1	TRBJ1-2	TRBV5-4	CASSLGTGNYGYTF	TGTGCCAGCAGCTTGGGGACAGGGAACTATGGCTACACCTTC
.	.	TRBJ1-1	TRBV3-1/TRBV3-2	CASSSRAGAEAFF	TGTGCCAGCAGTTCAAGGGCGGGGGCTGAAGCTTTCTTT
.	.	TRBJ2-7	TRBV4-1	CASSQDPGVEQYF	TGCGCCAGCAGCCAAGATCCCGGGGTTGAGCAGTACTTC
.	TRBD1	TRBJ1-4	TRBV5-6	CASSRTGATNEKLFF	TGTGCCAGCAGTCGCACAGGGGCTACTAATGAAAAACTGTTTTTT
once	.	TRBJ1-2	TRBV7-2	CASSFRQARNYGYTF	TGTGCCAGCAGCTTTAGACAGGCCAGAAACTATGGCTACACCTTC
.	.	TRBJ1-6	TRBV6-1	CASSEPRYNSPLHF	TGTGCCAGCAGTGAACCCAGGTATAATTCACCCCTCCACTTT
.	.	TRBJ1-2	TRBV6-5	CASTPVHTNYGYTF	TGTGCCAGCACCCCAGTACATACCAACTATGGCTACACCTTC
few	TRBD2	TRBJ2-1	TRBV7-6	CASSLLGLAVHNEQFF	TGTGCCAGCAGCTTACTAGGACTAGCGGTCCACAATGAGCAGTTCTTC
.	TRBD1	TRBJ1-1	TRBV7-9	CASSFRGQANTEAFF	TGTGCCAGCAGCTTCCGTGGACAGGCGAACACTGAAGCTTTCTTT
.	.	TRBJ2-1	TRBV6-5	CASSFSLRNEQFF	TGTGCCAGCAGTTTTTCCCTGAGGAATGAGCAGTTCTTC
once	.	TRBJ1-2	TRBV11-2	CASSPSTSGYGYTF	TGTGCCAGCAGCCCATCGACCAGCGGTTATGGCTACACCTTC
.	.	TRBJ2-2	TRBV6-5	CASRRGGELFF	TGTGCCAGCCGGAGAGGCGGGGAGCTGTTTTTT
once	.	TRBJ2-5	TRBV10-3	CAISNGEGSETQYF	TGTGCCATCAGTAATGGAGAGGGCTCAGAGACCCAGTACTTC
.	.	TRBJ1-5	TRBV27	CASRPGQGRFEQPQHF	TGTGCCAGCCGACCCGGGCAGGGAAGGTTCGAGCAGCCCCAGCATTTT
.	TRBD2	TRBJ2-1	TRBV6-2/TRBV6-3	CASSLAGGPNNEQFF	TGTGCCAGCAGTTTAGCGGGGGGGCCTAACAATGAGCAGTTCTTC
once	TRBD1	TRBJ1-4	TRBV6-6	CASSLGATGFEKLFF	TGTGCCAGTTCCCTTGGGGCGACAGGGTTTGAAAAACTGTTTTTT
medium-sized	.	TRBJ2-7	TRBV7-9	CASSLVEGLGYEQYF	TGTGCCAGCAGCTTAGTAGAGGGCTTAGGCTACGAGCAGTACTTC
.	TRBD1	TRBJ1-5	TRBV24-1	CATAHSGTGDYQPQHF	TGTGCCACCGCGCATTCGGGGACAGGAGATTATCAGCCCCAGCATTTT
.	.	TRBJ2-5	TRBV28	CASSPLGANQETQYF	TGTGCCAGCAGCCCCCTTGGGGCCAACCAAGAGACCCAGTACTTC
.	.	TRBJ1-5	TRBV19	CASTPRPGSSNQPQHF	TGTGCCAGTACCCCACGGCCAGGATCGAGCAATCAGCCCCAGCATTTT
once	.	TRBJ1-2	TRBV10-2	CASSESGVGHYGYTF	TGCGCCAGCAGTGAGTCGGGAGTAGGGCACTATGGCTACACCTTC
.	TRBD1	TRBJ2-1	TRBV5-8	CASSRRQGNEQFF	TGTGCCAGCAGCCGACGACAGGGGAATGAGCAGTTCTTC
.	.	TRBJ2-2	TRBV14	CASSQGLAGARAGELFF	TGTGCCAGCAGCCAAGGCCTTGCGGGGGCGAGAGCCGGGGAGCTGTTTTTT
.	.	TRBJ2-2	TRBV9	CASSVDGGGTGELFF	TGTGCCAGCAGCGTAGATGGCGGCGGAACCGGGGAGCTGTTTTTT
.	TRBD1	TRBJ1-6	TRBV19	CASSPDRGSSPLHF	TGTGCCAGTAGTCCGGACAGGGGTAGTTCACCCCTCCACTTT
.	.	TRBJ1-6	TRBV7-8	CASSSSRFSSYNSPLHF	TGTGCCAGCAGCTCCTCCCGATTCAGCTCCTATAATTCACCCCTCCACTTT